This TCR beta chain was identified during a study of blood T cell repertoires in COVID-19. Clones were read by immunoSEQ multiplex PCR, and TCRdb kept only the in-frame ones, dropping some. Of a few hundred thousand clones in the sample, around 87% were seen once. Deletions cut 2 bases from V and 8 bases from J, with 10 bases between. From germline, CDR1 is MNHEY and CDR2 SVGAGI. CDR3 length equals 13 residues. This clonotype was obtained from a man aged 40-49 years in a cohort exposed to, infected with or recovered from COVID-19 (not recorded which). The sequenced sample was PBMCs or T cells enriched from blood (not recorded which). V gene TRBV6-5 combines with J gene TRBJ2-1; D not certain. The CDR3 region is CASSYRLPDEQFF. The CDR3 coding sequence is TGTGCCAGCAGTTACCGTCTCCCAGATGAGCAGTTCTTC.